A single sample is the source of the 9 T cell receptor beta chains below, sequenced in a study of T cell responses to AZD1222 COVID-19 vaccine. This table comes from immunoSEQ multiplex PCR, and its TCRdb copy is limited to in-frame clones, with some not included. The sample holds 80,000 to 85,000 clones, under 95% seen once. The material was peripheral blood, obtained 28 days after the second AZD1222 dose. The source is an adult who received the AZD1222 COVID-19 vaccine.

The V gene is TRBV28, the J gene TRBJ1-5; tentative D call: TRBD1 (5 bases). The CDR3 length is 15 residues. V was trimmed by 3 bases and J by 3 bases, leaving 12 bases between them. CDR1 and CDR2 (germline): MDHEN, SYDVKM. This CDR3 is CASSFVGRPNQPQHF. CDR3 coding DNA: TGTGCCAGCAGTTTTGTGGGACGGCCCAATCAGCCCCAGCATTTT.

J is TRBJ1-1 and V is TRBV28; TRBD1 agrees at 10 bases. The V gene end was trimmed by 5 bases and the J gene end by 7 bases; junction bases not matched to a gene: 7. CDR3 size: 14 residues. The germline gives CDR1 MDHEN, CDR2 SYDVKM. The CDR3 sequence: CASSPPGTGDEAFF. The DNA for the CDR3 is TGTGCCAGCAGTCCCCCCGGGACAGGGGATGAAGCTTTCTTT.

This chain joins TRBV18 and TRBJ1-4, with D possibly TRBD1 on 6 matching bases. Trimming took off 6 bases at V and 8 bases at J, with 16 bases between the two ends. CDR3 size: 14 residues. Germline CDR1 and CDR2: KGHSH and LQKENI. CDR3 nucleotides: TGTGCCAGCTCTCTACAGGGAGGCCTGGAAAAACTGTTTTTT. It is translated as CASSLQGGLEKLFF.

CDR3 region: CASRPLAGESYEQYF. The CDR3 DNA is TGTGCCAGCAGACCCCTAGCGGGAGAGTCCTACGAGCAGTACTTC. The chain carries TRBV4-2 and TRBJ2-7, with TRBD2 matching 10 bases. V shed 6 bases, J shed 1 base, and the junction held 6 bases outside the gene matches. The CDR3 totals 15 residues. The germline V gene has CDR1 LGHNA and CDR2 YNFKEQ.

The rearrangement links TRBV5-1 to TRBJ2-3; TRBD2 is a possible D gene (5 bases). CDR1 is SGHRS, CDR2 YFSETQ, per germline. The germline V and J ends were trimmed by 6 bases and 5 bases, with 10 bases remaining between them. This CDR3 spans 12 amino acids. The CDR3 region is CASTTRGDTQYF. The CDR3 coding sequence is TGCGCCAGCACCACACGGGGAGATACGCAGTATTTT.

This clone was observed a few times. The chain employs TRBV6-2 or TRBV6-3 and TRBJ2-1; TRBD2 aligns across 7 bases. The germline V gene encodes CDR1 MNHEY and CDR2 SVGEGT. CDR3 size: 13 residues. The ends lost 4 bases at V and 3 bases at J; junction bases unmatched: 0. The DNA of the CDR3 is TGTGCCAGCAGTTGGGGGGGCTACAATGAGCAGTTCTTC. It yields the protein CASSWGGYNEQFF.

This clone has only a few counts. The chain employs TRBV28 and TRBJ2-7, with D uncertain. CDR1 is MDHEN and CDR2 is SYDVKM in the germline V gene. The CDR3 length is 11 residues. Trimming pared 5 bases from V and 6 bases from J, leaving 8 bases between. The CDR3 region is CASSRKLEQYF. The CDR3, as DNA: TGTGCCAGCAGTCGCAAGCTCGAGCAGTACTTC.

This clone was seen just once. The genes are TRBV29-1 and TRBJ2-7, with 8 bases matching TRBD1. V was pared by 6 bases and J by 3 bases, with 13 bases of the junction left unmatched. Germline lookup yields CDR1 SQVTM and CDR2 ANQGSEA. This CDR3 comprises 15 residues. CDR3 bases: TGCAGCGTCACACGAGGGGACAGGTGGGGCTACGAGCAGTACTTC. Translated: CSVTRGDRWGYEQYF.

V is TRBV9 and J is TRBJ2-3; possibly TRBD2 for D (6 bases). The CDR3 covers 12 residues. Germline values: CDR1 SGDLS, CDR2 YYNGEE. Trimming pared 0 bases from V and 11 bases from J, leaving 10 bases between. CDR3 coding DNA: TGTGCCAGCAGCGTAGGACTAGGAGGGCAGTATTTT. Translating it yields CASSVGLGGQYF.